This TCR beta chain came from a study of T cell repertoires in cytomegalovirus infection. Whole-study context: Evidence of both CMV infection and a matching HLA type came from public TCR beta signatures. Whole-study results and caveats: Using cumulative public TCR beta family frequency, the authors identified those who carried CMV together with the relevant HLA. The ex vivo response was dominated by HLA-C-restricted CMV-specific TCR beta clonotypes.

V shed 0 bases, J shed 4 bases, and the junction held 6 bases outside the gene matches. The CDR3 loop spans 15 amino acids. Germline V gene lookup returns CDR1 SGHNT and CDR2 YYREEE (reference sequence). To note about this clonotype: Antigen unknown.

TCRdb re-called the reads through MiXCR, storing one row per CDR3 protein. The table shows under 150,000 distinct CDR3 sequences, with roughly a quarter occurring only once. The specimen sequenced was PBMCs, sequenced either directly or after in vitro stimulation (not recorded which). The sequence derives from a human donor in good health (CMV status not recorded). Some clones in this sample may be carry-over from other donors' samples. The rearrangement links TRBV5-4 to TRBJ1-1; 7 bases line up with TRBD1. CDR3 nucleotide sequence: TGTGCCAGCAGCTTGGCCCACAGGGGAGGCACTGAAGCTTTCTTT. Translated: CASSLAHRGGTEAFF.